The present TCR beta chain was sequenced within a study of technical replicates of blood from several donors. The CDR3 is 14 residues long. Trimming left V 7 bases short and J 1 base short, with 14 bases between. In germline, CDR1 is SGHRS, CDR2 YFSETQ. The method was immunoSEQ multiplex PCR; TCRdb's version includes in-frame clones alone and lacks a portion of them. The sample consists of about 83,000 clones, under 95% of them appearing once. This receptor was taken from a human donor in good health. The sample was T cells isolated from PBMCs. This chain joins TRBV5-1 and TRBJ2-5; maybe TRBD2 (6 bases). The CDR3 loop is CASGTSPSQETQYF. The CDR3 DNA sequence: TGCGCCAGCGGAACTAGCCCAAGCCAAGAGACCCAGTACTTC.